The 26 T cell receptor beta chains listed next were all sequenced from one sample in a study of post-analysis software for immune sequencing data. Study-level findings and limits: Controls showed lower frequencies than patients for five TRBV segments, and TRBV5-6, TRBV5-1 and TRBV20-1 were among these.

Prepared TCR beta cDNA libraries contained unique molecular identifiers. Via MiXCR, TCRdb re-called the PCR reads, giving one row per CDR3 protein. The table has hundreds of thousands of distinct CDR3 sequences, roughly three fifths seen once. These receptors have no identified antigens. Sequenced material: blood. These receptors were collected from a girl under 10 years old with multiple sclerosis.

V gene TRBV5-1 combines with J gene TRBJ2-5; no firm D call. Trimming removed 2 bases at V and 1 base at J, with 18 bases between. Per germline, CDR1 SGHRS and CDR2 YFSETQ. The CDR3 loop spans 17 amino acids. The CDR3 DNA follows: TGCGCCAGCAGCTTCCCACCGGACGGTAAGGTCCAAGAGACCCAGTACTTC. Translation gives CASSFPPDGKVQETQYF.

The rearrangement links TRBV19 to TRBJ2-4; perhaps D is TRBD1 or TRBD2 (5 bases each). Germline V gene lookup returns CDR1 LNHDA and CDR2 SQIVND (reference sequence). Trimming pared 5 bases from V and 6 bases from J, leaving 23 bases between. This CDR3 has 17 residues. This chain's CDR3 is CASSLDRDLGHGNIQYF. The CDR3, as DNA: TGTGCCAGTAGTCTTGACCGGGACCTCGGGCACGGAAACATTCAGTACTTC.

The rearrangement uses TRBV13 and TRBJ2-5, with 7 bases aligning to TRBD1. Looked up from germline, CDR1 is PRHDT and CDR2 is FYEKMQ (reference sequence). V shed 5 bases, J shed 9 bases, and the junction held 15 bases outside the gene matches. The length of the CDR3 is 15 residues. CDR3: CASSPSGQVSRAQYF. The CDR3 DNA follows: TGTGCCAGCAGCCCCTCCGGACAGGTGTCCCGCGCCCAGTACTTC.

The J gene is TRBJ2-5, the V gene TRBV19; TRBD1 might be the D (7 bases). CDR3 length: 14 residues. V was shortened by 5 bases and J by 4 bases, with 14 bases between the two germline ends. CDR1 is LNHDA and CDR2 is SQIVND in the germline V gene (reference sequence). The DNA for the CDR3 is TGTGCCAGTAGTCTTTGGGGGGACAGAGAGACCCAGTACTTC. Amino acid sequence: CASSLWGDRETQYF. The full variable domain, with the rest looked up from reference TRBV19 and TRBJ2-5, is DGGITQSPKYLFRKEGQNVTLSCEQNLNHDAMYWYRQDPGQGLRLIYYSQIVNDFQKGDIAEGYSVSREKKESFPLTVTSAQKNPTAFYLCASSLWGDRETQYFGPGTRLLVL.

This clonotype was picked up a small number of times. The chain employs TRBV5-6 and TRBJ2-7; D is perhaps TRBD1 or TRBD2 (5 bases each). The CDR3 consists of 14 residues. The ends were cut back, 2 bases at V and 1 base at J, with 10 bases in the middle. CDR1 is SGHDT, CDR2 YYEEEE, per germline. CDR3 region: CASSLGDGSYEQYF. The CDR3 coding sequence is TGTGCCAGCAGCTTAGGGGACGGGTCCTACGAGCAGTACTTC. Full variable domain (outside the CDR3, taken from reference TRBV5-6 and TRBJ2-7): DAGVTQSPTHLIKTRGQQVTLRCSPKSGHDTVSWYQQALGQGPQFIFQYYEEEERQRGNFPDRFSGHQFPNYSSELNVNALLLGDSALYLCASSLGDGSYEQYFGPGTRLTVT.

The CDR3 reads CSGWTVSSTDTQYF. For the CDR3, the DNA is TGCAGCGGCTGGACAGTTAGTAGCACAGATACGCAGTATTTT. The chain has TRBV29-1 and TRBJ2-3, with D maybe TRBD1 (6 bases). This CDR3 comprises 14 residues. Per germline, CDR1 SQVTM and CDR2 ANQGSEA. V was pared by 7 bases and J by 0 bases, with 14 bases between.

This chain links TRBV7-9 with TRBJ1-1; D perhaps matches TRBD1 (6 bases). This CDR3 is built from 13 residues. Per the germline V gene, CDR1 is SEHNR and CDR2 is FQNEAQ (reference sequence). With 1 base removed from V and 6 bases from J, the gap between germline ends came to 9 bases. The CDR3 coding sequence is TGTGCCAGCAGCTTAGTCGGGGGCCCTGAAGCTTTCTTT. As protein: CASSLVGGPEAFF. Full variable domain (remainder filled in from reference TRBV7-9 and TRBJ1-1): DTGVSQNPRHKITKRGQNVTFRCDPISEHNRLYWYRQTLGQGPEFLTYFQNEAQLEKSRLLSDRFSAERPKGSFSTLEIQRTEQGDSAMYLCASSLVGGPEAFFGQGTRLTVV.

This clonotype was counted between two and nine times. The chain combines TRBV5-1 with TRBJ1-2, with D tentatively TRBD1 (5 bases). This CDR3 region has 14 residues. Germline CDR1 reads SGHRS; CDR2 reads YFSETQ. Trimming stripped 3 bases from V and 3 bases from J, with 12 bases between. The CDR3 here is CASSSLGRDYGYTF. The CDR3 bases are TGCGCCAGCAGCTCATTGGGGCGCGACTATGGCTACACCTTC. The entire variable domain, with the rest obtained from reference TRBV5-1 and TRBJ1-2, is as follows: KAGVTQTPRYLIKTRGQQVTLSCSPISGHRSVSWYQQTPGQGLQFLFEYFSETQRNKGNFPGRFSGRQFSNSRSEMNVSTLELGDSALYLCASSSLGRDYGYTFGSGTRLTVV.

The CDR3 coding sequence is TGCGCCAGCAGCCCAGTGACTAGCGGGGGCTACGAGCAGTACTTC. Residues: CASSPVTSGGYEQYF. V is TRBV5-1 and J is TRBJ2-7; TRBD2 aligns across 12 bases. The germline CDR1 and CDR2 sequences are SGHRS and YFSETQ. V was clipped by 4 bases and J by 3 bases; unmatched bases: 5. This CDR3 is built from 15 residues.

This clonotype occurred a few times. The J gene is TRBJ2-3, the V gene TRBV4-2, with a tentative D call TRBD2 (5 bases). Trimming stripped 3 bases from V and 2 bases from J, with 9 bases between. The CDR3 spans 14 residues. Per germline, CDR1 LGHNA and CDR2 YNFKEQ. The CDR3 nucleotides are TGTGCCAGCAGCCAGGCGGGTCCCACAGATACGCAGTATTTT. It specifies CASSQAGPTDTQYF.

This clonotype was seen a few times. The rearrangement links TRBV29-1 to TRBJ2-1, with 10 bases fitting TRBD2. After removal of 7 bases from V and 4 bases from J, the junction contained 16 bases not matched to a gene. Germline V gives CDR1 SQVTM, CDR2 ANQGSEA. The CDR3 length is 17 residues. The CDR3 region is CSAPNPSSGGPYNEQFF. The CDR3 nucleotides are TGCAGCGCCCCAAATCCGTCTAGCGGGGGACCATACAATGAGCAGTTCTTC.

The V gene is TRBV6-2 or TRBV6-3, the J gene TRBJ2-1; maybe TRBD2 (7 bases). The V and J ends lost 4 bases and 9 bases respectively, with 19 bases between them. CDR1 MNHEY and CDR2 SVGEGT come from the germline V gene. This CDR3 has 15 residues. Here the CDR3 reads CASSLGGGPLGEQFF. In DNA form, the CDR3 reads TGTGCCAGCAGTTTAGGGGGGGGGCCCTTGGGTGAGCAGTTCTTC.

The table lists this clonotype with a few counts. The chain recombines TRBV7-2 with TRBJ2-1; tentative D call: TRBD2 (6 bases). Between the trimmed V and J ends, which lost 5 bases and 3 bases, there was a span of 17 bases. The CDR3 runs to 16 residues. Germline CDR1 reads SGHTA; CDR2 reads FQGNSA. In DNA, the CDR3 is TGTGCCAGCAGCCCAGCGTGGAGACTAGACTACAATGAGCAGTTCTTC. Amino acid sequence: CASSPAWRLDYNEQFF.

This clonotype has a handful of counts. The genes are TRBV7-2 and TRBJ2-3, with 12 nucleotides matching TRBD2. The CDR3 runs 17 residues. Germline CDR1 reads SGHTA; CDR2 reads FQGNSA. V trimming: 6 bases; J trimming: 1 base; junction bases outside the gene matches: 8. The CDR3 region is CASSRGLAGFRTDTQYF. CDR3 in DNA: TGTGCCAGCAGTCGTGGACTAGCGGGGTTCCGCACAGATACGCAGTATTTT.

The rearrangement uses TRBV9 and TRBJ2-1, with 9 bases matching TRBD1. CDR1 SGDLS and CDR2 YYNGEE come from the germline V gene. V shed 3 bases and J 8 bases; nucleotides not matched to a gene: 9. The CDR3 runs to 15 residues. In DNA form, the CDR3 reads TGTGCCAGCAGCGGTTCCGGGACAGGGCAGGATGAGCAGTTCTTC. Protein: CASSGSGTGQDEQFF.

This clonotype was recorded a few times. This chain connects TRBV12-3 or TRBV12-4 to TRBJ2-1, with 7 bases identical to TRBD2. J lost 14 bases, V lost 5 bases, and 9 bases had no gene match. This CDR3 contains 12 residues. This CDR3 is CASSLTERGEFF. The DNA for the CDR3 is TGTGCCAGCAGTCTTACCGAGCGGGGCGAGTTCTTC.

In this sample, this clonotype turned up a few times. The chain uses TRBV20-1 and TRBJ2-3; 7 nucleotides match TRBD2. The length of the CDR3 is 14 residues. CDR1 is DFQATT, CDR2 SNEGSKA, per germline (reference sequence). V trimming: 2 bases; J trimming: 5 bases; junction bases outside the gene matches: 7. CDR3: CSARWREFEDTQYF. As DNA, the CDR3 is TGCAGTGCTAGATGGCGGGAGTTTGAAGATACGCAGTATTTT.

In this sample, this clonotype turned up a few times. The chain is built from TRBV7-9 and TRBJ2-7; 9 nucleotides align to TRBD1. With 5 bases clipped from V and 4 bases from J, the junction kept 12 bases outside the gene matches. CDR3 length: 16 amino acids. Germline-derived CDR1 and CDR2 are SEHNR and FQNEAQ (reference sequence). This CDR3 reads CASSTDQQGAKYEQYF. In DNA, the CDR3 is TGTGCCAGCAGCACGGATCAACAGGGGGCGAAGTACGAGCAGTACTTC.

This chain connects TRBV7-8 to TRBJ1-1; D is ambiguous. V lost 0 bases, J lost 8 bases, and 7 bases lay in between. Per the germline V gene, CDR1 is SGHVS and CDR2 is FQNEAQ. The CDR3 loop spans 12 amino acids. The chain's CDR3 is CASSLASLEAFF. CDR3 DNA sequence: TGTGCCAGCAGCTTAGCCTCTTTGGAAGCTTTCTTT.

This clonotype appeared a single time. This sequence joins TRBV20-1 and TRBJ2-7, with D perhaps TRBD2 (6 bases). CDR1 DFQATT and CDR2 SNEGSKA come from the germline V gene (reference sequence). The CDR3 has 13 residues. Trimming removed 3 bases from V and 2 bases from J, with 11 bases in between. CDR3 in DNA: TGCAGTGCTAGTGGAGGGCTCCCCTACGAGCAGTACTTC. This codes for CSASGGLPYEQYF.

The chain has TRBV29-1 and TRBJ2-1, with 8 bases identical to TRBD1. Germline V gene lookup returns CDR1 SQVTM and CDR2 ANQGSEA. This CDR3 is 15 amino acids long. J was trimmed by 4 bases and V by 6 bases; bases with no gene match: 11. As DNA, the CDR3 is TGCAGCGTCAGGGGAGACAGGGGAGGTTACAATGAGCAGTTCTTC. It translates to CSVRGDRGGYNEQFF.

This clonotype was found a few times. One end of the junction does not line up with germline, which may come from a read error. This chain links TRBV7-3 with TRBJ2-1; TRBD1 matches 8 bases. Germline V gene data show CDR1 as SGHTA and CDR2 as FQGTGA. This CDR3 has 13 amino acids. CDR3: CASRDRASNEQFF. CDR3 coding DNA: TGTGCCAGCAGGGACAGGGCCTCCAATGAACAGTTCTTC.

This clonotype was observed once. The J gene is TRBJ1-1, the V gene TRBV7-9, with no clear D. Germline lookup yields CDR1 SEHNR and CDR2 FQNEAQ (reference sequence). This CDR3 has 15 amino acids. Between the trimmed V and J ends, which lost 2 bases and 3 bases, there was a span of 13 bases. The CDR3 DNA is TGTGCCAGCAGCTTATCAGGCGGCCGGGACACTGAAGCTTTCTTT. Protein: CASSLSGGRDTEAFF.

This clonotype has only a few counts. V gene TRBV7-9 combines with J gene TRBJ1-2; 7 bases are shared with TRBD1. The J segment lost 3 bases and the V segment lost 5 bases, leaving 9 bases of the junction unmatched. The length of the CDR3 is 15 residues. Germline CDR1 SEHNR, CDR2 FQNEAQ (reference sequence). For the CDR3, the DNA is TGTGCCAGCAGCCCAAGGACAGGATCGCACTATGGCTACACCTTC. Its translation: CASSPRTGSHYGYTF.

This clonotype was detected only a few times. The CDR3 loop reads CASSNRPGLALVEQYF. Here the CDR3 DNA reads TGTGCCAGCAGCAATAGACCGGGACTAGCCCTGGTCGAGCAGTACTTC. The gene calls are TRBV12-3 or TRBV12-4 and TRBJ2-7, with TRBD2 matching 9 bases. J gave up 6 bases and V 6 bases, and 15 bases lay outside the gene matches. This CDR3 has 16 amino acids.

The V and J genes are TRBV15 and TRBJ2-3; D possibly corresponds to TRBD2 (5 bases). The CDR3 is made up of 13 amino acids. Per germline, CDR1 LNHNV and CDR2 YYDKDF (reference sequence). With 1 base removed from V and 6 bases from J, the gap between germline ends came to 8 bases. The CDR3 region is CATSRVERDTQYF. The DNA of the CDR3 is TGTGCCACCAGCAGAGTGGAGCGGGATACGCAGTATTTT. Together with reference TRBV15 and TRBJ2-3, the CDR3 gives the full variable domain: DAMVIQNPRYQVTQFGKPVTLSCSQTLNHNVMYWYQQKSSQAPKLLFHYYDKDFNNEADTPDNFQSRRPNTSFCFLDIRSPGLGDTAMYLCATSRVERDTQYFGPGTRLTVL.